Listed below are T cell receptor beta chains from one sample, sequenced in a study of blood T cell repertoires in COVID-19. Sequencing used immunoSEQ multiplex PCR; TCRdb keeps in-frame clones, though not all of them. The sample consists of around 130,000 clones, around four fifths of them appearing once. The sequenced sample consisted of PBMCs or T cells enriched from blood (not recorded which). These receptors all stem from a man aged 30-40 years who had recovered from COVID-19. Each CDR3 is given with its conserved first and last residue. D genes are given only for firm matches. Only part of the rows carry a size: once, few, many, or a class if the clone is expanded.

CDR3nt: TGCGCCAGCAGCCCGATCGGGGGGGGCACTGAAGCTTTCTTT
CDR3aa: CASSPIGGGTEAFF
abundance: -
j_gene: TRBJ1-1
d_gene: -
v_gene: TRBV4-1

CDR3nt: TGTGCCAGCAGTGATCAGGGTGTCGACACTGAAGCTTTCTTT
CDR3aa: CASSDQGVDTEAFF
abundance: -
j_gene: TRBJ1-1
d_gene: -
v_gene: TRBV2

CDR3nt: TGTGCCAGCAGTTTGTTGTCGGAGACTGAAGCTTTCTTT
CDR3aa: CASSLLSETEAFF
abundance: -
j_gene: TRBJ1-1
d_gene: -
v_gene: TRBV12-3/TRBV12-4

CDR3nt: TGTGCCAGCAGCTCGACGGGGGGTAGCAATCAGCCCCAGCATTTT
CDR3aa: CASSSTGGSNQPQHF
abundance: once
j_gene: TRBJ1-5
d_gene: -
v_gene: TRBV7-6

CDR3nt: TGTGCCAGCAGTGAACGGGGAGATGAAAAACTGTTTTTT
CDR3aa: CASSERGDEKLFF
abundance: -
j_gene: TRBJ1-4
d_gene: -
v_gene: TRBV2

CDR3nt: TGTGCCAGCTCACCGGGACTTCCAGGGAGGGAGCAGTACTTC
CDR3aa: CASSPGLPGREQYF
abundance: -
j_gene: TRBJ2-7
d_gene: -
v_gene: TRBV18

CDR3nt: TGTGCCACCAGCAGATCTGCACGGGACTCCCAAGAGACCCAGTACTTC
CDR3aa: CATSRSARDSQETQYF
abundance: -
j_gene: TRBJ2-5
d_gene: -
v_gene: TRBV15

CDR3nt: TGTGCCAGCAGTGAAGTTGGGACTAGCGGGAAGTATGAGCAGTTCTTC
CDR3aa: CASSEVGTSGKYEQFF
abundance: -
j_gene: TRBJ2-1
d_gene: TRBD2
v_gene: TRBV6-1

CDR3nt: TGTGCCAGCAGCTTAGATCGCCTGAGCTCCTACGAGCAGTACTTC
CDR3aa: CASSLDRLSSYEQYF
abundance: once
j_gene: TRBJ2-7
d_gene: -
v_gene: TRBV11-2

CDR3nt: TGTGCCAGCAGCTTAGTGGCAGGGGGAAGTTCACCCCTCCACTTT
CDR3aa: CASSLVAGGSSPLHF
abundance: once
j_gene: TRBJ1-6
d_gene: TRBD1
v_gene: TRBV11-2

CDR3nt: TGTGCCAGCAGCTGGGGACAGGGGGGTATGAACACCGGGGAGCTGTTTTTT
CDR3aa: CASSWGQGGMNTGELFF
abundance: -
j_gene: TRBJ2-2
d_gene: TRBD1
v_gene: TRBV11-2

CDR3nt: TGTGCCATCAGTGGGGGACTAGCGGGAGTAGAGACCCAGTACTTC
CDR3aa: CAISGGLAGVETQYF
abundance: -
j_gene: TRBJ2-5
d_gene: TRBD2
v_gene: TRBV10-3

CDR3nt: TGTGCCAGTCGCCCGGAGGCGGGTGAGCAGTTCTTC
CDR3aa: CASRPEAGEQFF
abundance: few
j_gene: TRBJ2-1
d_gene: -
v_gene: TRBV19

CDR3nt: TGCGCCAGCAGCTGGCTGACTAGCTACGAGCAGTACTTC
CDR3aa: CASSWLTSYEQYF
abundance: once
j_gene: TRBJ2-7
d_gene: -
v_gene: TRBV5-1

CDR3nt: TGTGCCAGCAGTGAAGGGGGACAGGGGTTTGAAAAACTGTTTTTT
CDR3aa: CASSEGGQGFEKLFF
abundance: -
j_gene: TRBJ1-4
d_gene: TRBD1
v_gene: TRBV6-1

CDR3nt: TGTGCCAGCAGTGAGCTCCAGGGGAATGGCTACACCTTC
CDR3aa: CASSELQGNGYTF
abundance: -
j_gene: TRBJ1-2
d_gene: -
v_gene: TRBV2

CDR3nt: TGTGCCAGTAGTGTCCCAGGGACAGGTAATCCAGATACGCAGTATTTT
CDR3aa: CASSVPGTGNPDTQYF
abundance: -
j_gene: TRBJ2-3
d_gene: TRBD1
v_gene: TRBV19

CDR3nt: TGCGCCAGCAGCCAAGACGCGGGGGGTAGCGGGGAATACAATGAGCAGTTCTTC
CDR3aa: CASSQDAGGSGEYNEQFF
abundance: -
j_gene: TRBJ2-1
d_gene: TRBD2
v_gene: TRBV4-1

CDR3nt: TGTGCCAGCAGCAAGAGGACAGGGGGCTTTACAGATACGCAGTATTTT
CDR3aa: CASSKRTGGFTDTQYF
abundance: -
j_gene: TRBJ2-3
d_gene: TRBD1
v_gene: TRBV11-2

CDR3nt: TGTGCCAGTAGTTCGGACAGGGGAGGGTTTAGGAATGAGCAGTTCTTC
CDR3aa: CASSSDRGGFRNEQFF
abundance: -
j_gene: TRBJ2-1
d_gene: TRBD1
v_gene: TRBV19

CDR3nt: TGTGCCAGTACCCCCCTCGGGACAGGGGGCTATCAGCCCCAGCATTTT
CDR3aa: CASTPLGTGGYQPQHF
abundance: few
j_gene: TRBJ1-5
d_gene: TRBD1
v_gene: TRBV19

CDR3nt: TGTGCCAGCAGTCCCCAGGATCAGCCCCAGCATTTT
CDR3aa: CASSPQDQPQHF
abundance: once
j_gene: TRBJ1-5
d_gene: -
v_gene: TRBV12-3/TRBV12-4

CDR3nt: TGTGCCAGCAGTGGGTCAGGGGACAATCAGCCCCAGCATTTT
CDR3aa: CASSGSGDNQPQHF
abundance: -
j_gene: TRBJ1-5
d_gene: -
v_gene: TRBV9

CDR3nt: TGTGCCAGCAGCACCAGACAGGGGATCACCCAGAACACTGAAGCTTTCTTT
CDR3aa: CASSTRQGITQNTEAFF
abundance: -
j_gene: TRBJ1-1
d_gene: -
v_gene: TRBV21-1

CDR3nt: TGTGCCAGCAGCTTGGCTACAGGAGATAATTCACCCCTCCACTTT
CDR3aa: CASSLATGDNSPLHF
abundance: -
j_gene: TRBJ1-6
d_gene: -
v_gene: TRBV5-5

CDR3nt: TGTGCCAGCAGCCCCGACCGACAGAGGACTGAAGCTTTCTTT
CDR3aa: CASSPDRQRTEAFF
abundance: -
j_gene: TRBJ1-1
d_gene: -
v_gene: TRBV5-4

CDR3nt: TGTGCCAGCAGTTATGCGGGACTAGCGGGCTTAGATACGCAGTATTTT
CDR3aa: CASSYAGLAGLDTQYF
abundance: many
j_gene: TRBJ2-3
d_gene: TRBD2
v_gene: TRBV6-5

CDR3nt: TGTGCCAGCAGCTACGACAGGGGCCAGCCCCAGCATTTT
CDR3aa: CASSYDRGQPQHF
abundance: few
j_gene: TRBJ1-5
d_gene: TRBD1
v_gene: TRBV7-6

CDR3nt: TGTGCCAGCAGTGGACAGGGTGTAGACTATGGCTACACCTTC
CDR3aa: CASSGQGVDYGYTF
abundance: -
j_gene: TRBJ1-2
d_gene: TRBD1
v_gene: TRBV6-1

CDR3nt: TGTGCCAGCAGCCTTGCCGGGACAGGGGTGGACACCATATATTTT
CDR3aa: CASSLAGTGVDTIYF
abundance: -
j_gene: TRBJ1-3
d_gene: TRBD1
v_gene: TRBV3-1/TRBV3-2

CDR3nt: TGTGCCAGCAGCGTAGCAGGGAACACTGAAGCTTTCTTT
CDR3aa: CASSVAGNTEAFF
abundance: -
j_gene: TRBJ1-1
d_gene: -
v_gene: TRBV9

CDR3nt: TGTGCCAGTAGCTATGGACAGGGAGTCACTGAAGCTTTCTTT
CDR3aa: CASSYGQGVTEAFF
abundance: -
j_gene: TRBJ1-1
d_gene: TRBD1
v_gene: TRBV19

CDR3nt: TGTGCCAGCAACCGGGACAGGAATAATTCACCCCTCCACTTT
CDR3aa: CASNRDRNNSPLHF
abundance: -
j_gene: TRBJ1-6
d_gene: TRBD1
v_gene: TRBV7-9

CDR3nt: TGTGCCAGCAGCCCTCCTTGGGGGGGGGACACAGATACGCAGTATTTT
CDR3aa: CASSPPWGGDTDTQYF
abundance: -
j_gene: TRBJ2-3
d_gene: TRBD2
v_gene: TRBV11-2

CDR3nt: TGTGCCAGCAGCGTTAGGACTGAGAACACTGAAGCTTTCTTT
CDR3aa: CASSVRTENTEAFF
abundance: -
j_gene: TRBJ1-1
d_gene: -
v_gene: TRBV9

CDR3nt: TGTGCCAGCAGCACAGGACAGGGCTCCACAGATACGCAGTATTTT
CDR3aa: CASSTGQGSTDTQYF
abundance: -
j_gene: TRBJ2-3
d_gene: TRBD1
v_gene: TRBV7-9

CDR3nt: TGTGCCAGCAGCTTAGCGGTGCCAGGGGGCTATGGCTACACCTTC
CDR3aa: CASSLAVPGGYGYTF
abundance: -
j_gene: TRBJ1-2
d_gene: TRBD1
v_gene: TRBV7-8

CDR3nt: TGTGCCAGCAGCTTGGGCGGAAACACTGAAGCTTTCTTT
CDR3aa: CASSLGGNTEAFF
abundance: -
j_gene: TRBJ1-1
d_gene: -
v_gene: TRBV5-6

CDR3nt: TGTGCCAGCAGCTTAGATCAGCCACAGCTTGGAAACACCATATATTTT
CDR3aa: CASSLDQPQLGNTIYF
abundance: -
j_gene: TRBJ1-3
d_gene: -
v_gene: TRBV11-2

CDR3nt: TGCGCCAGCAGCCCCCGCGGGACGGTCGATGGCTACACCTTC
CDR3aa: CASSPRGTVDGYTF
abundance: once
j_gene: TRBJ1-2
d_gene: -
v_gene: TRBV5-1

CDR3nt: TGTGCCAGCAGCCGACTTACTCCCGACAGGAACTATGGCTACACCTTC
CDR3aa: CASSRLTPDRNYGYTF
abundance: -
j_gene: TRBJ1-2
d_gene: -
v_gene: TRBV7-9